Listed below are T cell receptor beta chains from one sample, sequenced in a study of cytomegalovirus exposure and HLA in healthy donors. Using immunoSEQ multiplex PCR, the repertoire was profiled, and TCRdb retains in-frame clones only, with some absent. The data show about 160,000 clones, around 84% seen once. Sequenced: PBMCs. All receptors come from a woman between 40 and 50 years old in good health and CMV-seronegative. Each CDR3 is given with its conserved first and last residue. Each record gives: V gene, clone size, J gene, D gene, CDR3 protein, CDR3 DNA. The D gene is left open where the match is weak. Clone size is shown for a subset of rows, as once, few, many or a class of expanded clone.

V: TRBV5-4; size: NA; J: TRBJ1-2; D: TRBD1; CDR3: CASSLAVVRQGGGYTF; DNA: TGTGCCAGCAGCTTGGCAGTTGTGAGGCAGGGGGGTGGCTACACCTTC
V: TRBV7-8; size: NA; J: TRBJ1-1; D: TRBD1; CDR3: CASSPRDRGTEAFF; DNA: TGTGCCAGCAGCCCACGGGACAGGGGTACTGAAGCTTTCTTT
V: TRBV28; size: few; J: TRBJ2-5; D: TRBD2; CDR3: CASSAGLWDYQQETQYF; DNA: TGTGCCAGCAGTGCCGGGCTTTGGGACTACCAACAAGAGACCCAGTACTTC
V: TRBV5-1; size: NA; J: TRBJ2-4; D: NA; CDR3: CASSADRTKNIQYF; DNA: TGCGCCAGCAGCGCAGACAGAACCAAAAACATTCAGTACTTC
V: TRBV6-6; size: NA; J: TRBJ1-1; D: NA; CDR3: CASSNGRGFEAFF; DNA: TGTGCCAGCAGTAACGGACGGGGATTTGAAGCTTTCTTT
V: TRBV5-4; size: few; J: TRBJ1-2; D: NA; CDR3: CASSLSSGTGYGYTF; DNA: TGTGCCAGCAGCTTGTCTTCCGGGACTGGGTATGGCTACACCTTC
V: TRBV5-1; size: NA; J: TRBJ1-4; D: TRBD1; CDR3: CASSWDRAGEKLFF; DNA: TGCGCCAGCAGCTGGGACAGGGCTGGTGAAAAACTGTTTTTT
V: TRBV10-3; size: NA; J: TRBJ1-2; D: NA; CDR3: CAISESVLQALYGYTF; DNA: TGTGCCATCAGTGAGTCGGTCCTGCAGGCCCTTTATGGCTACACCTTC
V: TRBV4-1; size: NA; J: TRBJ2-6; D: NA; CDR3: CASSQVRGRKGTNVLTF; DNA: TGCGCCAGCAGCCAAGTCAGAGGAAGGAAAGGAACCAACGTCCTGACTTTC
V: TRBV27; size: NA; J: TRBJ2-2; D: NA; CDR3: CASSWTETSNTGELFF; DNA: TGTGCCAGCAGTTGGACAGAGACTTCTAACACCGGGGAGCTGTTTTTT
V: TRBV19; size: NA; J: TRBJ2-3; D: NA; CDR3: CASNDRYGTDTQYF; DNA: TGTGCCAGTAACGACAGGTACGGGACAGATACGCAGTATTTT
V: TRBV6-1; size: NA; J: TRBJ1-1; D: NA; CDR3: CASSQREGSEAFF; DNA: TGTGCCAGCAGTCAACGGGAAGGCAGTGAAGCTTTCTTT
V: TRBV18; size: NA; J: TRBJ1-1; D: TRBD1; CDR3: CASSPGQQNTEAFF; DNA: TGTGCCAGCTCACCGGGACAGCAGAACACTGAAGCTTTCTTT
V: TRBV18; size: NA; J: TRBJ2-7; D: TRBD1; CDR3: CASSRTGDEQYF; DNA: TGTGCCAGCTCCCGCACAGGGGACGAGCAGTACTTC
V: TRBV5-1; size: NA; J: TRBJ2-7; D: TRBD2; CDR3: CASSLAVAGGSYEQYF; DNA: TGCGCCAGCAGCCTGGCAGTAGCGGGGGGCTCCTACGAGCAGTACTTC
V: TRBV15; size: NA; J: TRBJ1-5; D: TRBD1; CDR3: CATSSYRGQGGNQPQHF; DNA: TGTGCCACCAGTTCATACAGGGGGCAAGGCGGCAATCAGCCCCAGCATTTT
V: TRBV5-1; size: NA; J: TRBJ2-5; D: TRBD1; CDR3: CASSRDRGPILQETQYF; DNA: TGCGCCAGCAGCCGAGACAGGGGTCCAATCCTACAAGAGACCCAGTACTTC
V: TRBV6-5; size: NA; J: TRBJ1-2; D: NA; CDR3: CASSRNRIGYGYTF; DNA: TGTGCCAGCAGCCGAAACAGGATCGGCTATGGCTACACCTTC
V: TRBV14; size: NA; J: TRBJ1-1; D: TRBD1; CDR3: CASSLGQTYTEAFF; DNA: TGTGCCAGCAGCCTGGGACAGACCTACACTGAAGCTTTCTTT
V: TRBV10-3; size: NA; J: TRBJ1-6; D: TRBD1; CDR3: CAISGEPGQGVSPLHF; DNA: TGTGCCATCAGTGGAGAACCCGGACAGGGAGTTTCACCCCTCCACTTT
V: TRBV5-4; size: NA; J: TRBJ1-2; D: NA; CDR3: CASSRGGESEAYGYTF; DNA: TGTGCCAGCAGCCGGGGAGGGGAATCCGAAGCCTATGGCTACACCTTC
V: TRBV5-1; size: many; J: TRBJ2-1; D: NA; CDR3: CASSLNGAYNEQFF; DNA: TGCGCCAGCAGCTTGAATGGAGCCTACAATGAGCAGTTCTTC
V: TRBV18; size: NA; J: TRBJ1-5; D: TRBD1; CDR3: CASTNRGLENQPQHF; DNA: TGTGCCAGCACGAACAGGGGGTTAGAAAATCAGCCCCAGCATTTT
V: TRBV5-1; size: NA; J: TRBJ2-5; D: NA; CDR3: CASSAGIQETQYF; DNA: TGCGCCAGCAGCGCGGGGATCCAAGAGACCCAGTACTTC
V: TRBV5-1; size: once; J: TRBJ1-2; D: NA; CDR3: CASSVGTDYGYTF; DNA: TGCGCCAGCAGCGTCGGGACTGACTATGGCTACACCTTC
V: TRBV6-5; size: few; J: TRBJ2-3; D: NA; CDR3: CASKQGGNTDTQYF; DNA: TGTGCCAGCAAACAGGGGGGGAACACAGATACGCAGTATTTT
V: TRBV7-9; size: NA; J: TRBJ2-1; D: NA; CDR3: CASSLASRPEQFF; DNA: TGTGCCAGCAGCTTGGCGAGCAGGCCCGAGCAGTTCTTC
V: TRBV27; size: NA; J: TRBJ2-5; D: TRBD1; CDR3: CASSNRDREETQYF; DNA: TGTGCCAGCAGTAACCGGGACAGGGAAGAGACCCAGTACTTC
V: TRBV28; size: NA; J: TRBJ1-2; D: TRBD1; CDR3: CASSADRGRVGTF; DNA: TGTGCCAGCAGTGCTGACAGGGGGCGGGTGGGCACCTTC
V: TRBV6-5; size: NA; J: TRBJ2-2; D: NA; CDR3: CASSAGVAGELFF; DNA: TGTGCCAGCAGTGCAGGGGTGGCGGGGGAGCTGTTTTTT
V: TRBV7-7; size: once; J: TRBJ2-7; D: TRBD1; CDR3: CASSFGTGSSYEQYF; DNA: TGTGCCAGCAGCTTCGGGACAGGAAGCTCCTACGAGCAGTACTTC
V: TRBV4-1; size: NA; J: TRBJ2-3; D: NA; CDR3: CASSQGTSFGVSTDTQYF; DNA: TGCGCCAGCAGCCAAGGTACTAGCTTTGGAGTCAGCACAGATACGCAGTATTTT
V: TRBV18; size: NA; J: TRBJ2-1; D: NA; CDR3: CASGDSPGRNEQFF; DNA: TGTGCCAGCGGGGACTCCCCGGGTCGGAATGAGCAGTTCTTC
V: TRBV12-5; size: NA; J: TRBJ2-3; D: TRBD1; CDR3: CASGLVRDRATDTQYF; DNA: TGTGCTAGTGGTTTGGTCCGGGACAGGGCTACAGATACGCAGTATTTT
V: TRBV4-1; size: NA; J: TRBJ2-1; D: TRBD2; CDR3: CASSHPVRGLEVHNEQFF; DNA: TGCGCCAGCAGCCACCCGGTCCGGGGACTAGAGGTACACAATGAGCAGTTCTTC
V: TRBV18; size: NA; J: TRBJ1-6; D: TRBD1; CDR3: CASSPRPGQGTYNSPLHF; DNA: TGTGCCAGCTCACCACGACCGGGACAGGGGACCTATAATTCACCCCTCCACTTT
V: TRBV4-1; size: NA; J: TRBJ1-1; D: NA; CDR3: CASSQGLLNTEAFF; DNA: TGCGCCAGCAGCCAAGGGCTCTTGAACACTGAAGCTTTCTTT